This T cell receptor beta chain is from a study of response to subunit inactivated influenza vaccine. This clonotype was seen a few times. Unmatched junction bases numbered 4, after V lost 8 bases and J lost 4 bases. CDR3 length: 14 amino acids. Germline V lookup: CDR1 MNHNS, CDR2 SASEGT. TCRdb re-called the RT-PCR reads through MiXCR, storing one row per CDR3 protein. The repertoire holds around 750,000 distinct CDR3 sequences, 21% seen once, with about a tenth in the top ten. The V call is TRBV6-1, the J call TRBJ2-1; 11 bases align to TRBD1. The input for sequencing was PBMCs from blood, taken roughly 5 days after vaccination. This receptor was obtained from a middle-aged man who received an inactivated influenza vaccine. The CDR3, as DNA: TGTGCCAGCCCGGGACAGGGGGGATACAATGAGCAGTTCTTC. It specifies CASPGQGGYNEQFF.